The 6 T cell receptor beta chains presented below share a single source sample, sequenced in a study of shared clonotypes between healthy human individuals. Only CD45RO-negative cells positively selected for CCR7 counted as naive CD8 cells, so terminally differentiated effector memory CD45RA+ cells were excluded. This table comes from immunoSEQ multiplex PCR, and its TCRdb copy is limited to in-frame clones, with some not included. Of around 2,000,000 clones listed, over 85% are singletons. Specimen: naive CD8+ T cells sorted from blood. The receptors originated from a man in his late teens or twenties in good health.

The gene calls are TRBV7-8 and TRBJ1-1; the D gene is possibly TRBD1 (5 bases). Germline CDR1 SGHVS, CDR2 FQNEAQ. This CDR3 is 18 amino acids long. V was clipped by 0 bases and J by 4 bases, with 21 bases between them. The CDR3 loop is CASSLALAGAEPSTEAFF. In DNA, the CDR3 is TGTGCCAGCAGCTTAGCGCTTGCTGGGGCCGAACCTTCCACTGAAGCTTTCTTT.

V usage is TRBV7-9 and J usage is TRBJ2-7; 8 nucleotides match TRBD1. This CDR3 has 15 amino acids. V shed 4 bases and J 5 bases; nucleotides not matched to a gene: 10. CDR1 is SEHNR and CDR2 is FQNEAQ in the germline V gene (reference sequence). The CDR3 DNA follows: TGTGCCAGCAGCTGGCCCAGGGGGCGCGGCGACGAGCAGTACTTC. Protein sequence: CASSWPRGRGDEQYF. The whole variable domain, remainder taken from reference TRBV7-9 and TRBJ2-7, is DTGVSQNPRHKITKRGQNVTFRCDPISEHNRLYWYRQTLGQGPEFLTYFQNEAQLEKSRLLSDRFSAERPKGSFSTLEIQRTEQGDSAMYLCASSWPRGRGDEQYFGPGTRLTVT.

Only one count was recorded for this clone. CDR3 region: CASSLAFGDSTEAFF. As DNA, the CDR3 is TGTGCCAGCAGCTTGGCGTTCGGGGATTCCACTGAAGCTTTCTTT. The chain links TRBV5-4 to TRBJ1-1; D unclear. V was trimmed by 0 bases and J by 4 bases, leaving 13 bases between them. CDR1 SGHNT and CDR2 YYREEE come from the germline V gene (reference sequence). The CDR3 length is 15 residues.

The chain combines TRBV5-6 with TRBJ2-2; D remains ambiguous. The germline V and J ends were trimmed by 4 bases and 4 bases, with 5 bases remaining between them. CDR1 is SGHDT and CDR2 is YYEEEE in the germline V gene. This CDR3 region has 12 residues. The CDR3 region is CASSITTGELFF. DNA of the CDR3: TGTGCCAGCAGCATCACCACCGGGGAGCTGTTTTTT.

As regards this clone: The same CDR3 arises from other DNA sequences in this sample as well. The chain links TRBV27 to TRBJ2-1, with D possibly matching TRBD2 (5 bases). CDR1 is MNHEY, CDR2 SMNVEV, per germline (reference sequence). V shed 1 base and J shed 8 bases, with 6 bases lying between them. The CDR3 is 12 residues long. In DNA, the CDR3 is TGTGCCAGCAGTTTATTGGGAGATGAGCAGTTCTTC. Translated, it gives CASSLLGDEQFF.

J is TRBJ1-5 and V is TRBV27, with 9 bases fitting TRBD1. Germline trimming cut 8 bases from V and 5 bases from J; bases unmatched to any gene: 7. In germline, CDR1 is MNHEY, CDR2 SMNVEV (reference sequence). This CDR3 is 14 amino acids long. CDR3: CASPDDRGDQPQHF. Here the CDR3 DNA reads TGTGCCAGCCCCGACGACAGGGGGGATCAGCCCCAGCATTTT.